This entry concerns a single T cell receptor (beta chain). The antigen is not known. This entry is derived from a study of T cells in localized non-small cell lung cancer. The V end lost 1 base, the J end lost 0 bases, and 11 bases lay between the germline ends. Germline V gene sequence: CDR1 SGHDT, CDR2 YYEEEE. The CDR3 has 16 amino acids. Study-wide points: Heterogeneity remains possible, as sequencing covered one tumor region only. Among the top 100 tumor clones, a median 57 appeared in adjacent lung.

Assay used: immunoSEQ multiplex PCR; TCRdb lists only in-frame clones, some missing. This sample has roughly 27,000 clones, with around 90% found just once. The chain joins TRBV5-6 to TRBJ1-3; D perhaps matches TRBD1 (6 bases). The TCR was taken from a woman aged 40-70 years with stage I lung adenocarcinoma. Sequenced here: peripheral blood, sampled before any cancer treatment. The CDR3 DNA sequence: TGTGCCAGCAGCTTGACGGAGGGGGGCTCTGGAAACACCATATATTTT. Encoded protein: CASSLTEGGSGNTIYF.